This TCR beta chain was captured by sequencing in a study of cytomegalovirus exposure and HLA in healthy donors. The PCR used 60 Vbeta and 13 Jbeta primers. Profiled with immunoSEQ multiplex PCR; TCRdb holds only in-frame clones, not every one. Of over 100,000 clones in the sample, over 65% were seen once. Germline CDR1 is MNHEY and CDR2 is SVGAGI. V lost 5 bases, J lost 3 bases, and 7 bases stayed unmatched. There are 15 residues in the CDR3. Only a few counts were recorded for this clone. The sequenced sample was PBMCs. J is TRBJ1-5 and V is TRBV6-5; TRBD1 agrees at 7 bases. The sequence came from a man between 35 and 55 years old in good health and CMV-seronegative. Here the CDR3 DNA reads TGTGCCAGCAGTGTCTCAGGGGGTTTCAATCAGCCCCAGCATTTT. This codes for CASSVSGGFNQPQHF.